This TCR beta chain was recovered during a study of cytomegalovirus exposure and HLA in healthy donors (dated by TCRdb to the late 2010s). Context from the whole study: An earlier analysis of under 600 of the donors reported roughly 270 Gb of sequence data and 117 million unique TCR beta sequences from about 179 million T cells. Of the 300 to 500 genotyped donors, 75% to 85% were placed in the genetic ancestry cluster associated with self-reported Caucasian donors. A separate validation cohort of over a hundred different subjects was used in addition to the 666-subject first cohort. To study patterns of TCR occurrence, a later analysis re-analyzed previously published TCR beta repertoires from 666 donors and added high-resolution HLA genotyping. Every discovery cohort repertoire had been produced on one sequencing platform. Alongside the repertoire data, information on donor age, sex, ethnicity and CMV serostatus was compiled. In a later genetic analysis, genome-wide SNP genotypes for about 55% of the 666 donors were used, and that subset was treated as a discovery cohort. The aim of the study was to test whether cataloging public T cell receptors could identify signatures of past pathogen exposure. An early release covering 500 to 750 HLA-typed donors comprised about 320 gigabases of sequencing data and 65 million to 100 million unique TCR sequences. Rather than using new phenotypic data, the later analysis identified candidate immune exposures from TCR beta sequences and from how often those sequences occurred across donors. In an earlier analysis of 587 of the donors, high-throughput TCR beta sequencing was used to judge whether each TCR beta V gene segment behaved as functional or pseudogenic. The study used immunosequencing to profile the T cell repertoires of more than 650 subjects and linked those repertoires to cytomegalovirus serostatus. Roughly 5 DR-DQ haplotypes were handled as single units for association and clustering because linkage in the cohort was strong. The number of typed donors differed by locus: about 620-640 for A, B, C, DRB1 and DQB1; approximately 540 for DQA1; 600 to 610 for DPA1; and 450 to 480 for DPB1. HLA typing included class I and class II loci at four-digit resolution. Among roughly 400 genotyped donors of the cohort, an average of roughly 230,000 unique TCR beta nucleotide sequences was sequenced per donor, of which 15% to 20% were non-productive. High-throughput TCR immunosequencing, statistical association of individual TCRs with disease status, and machine learning were combined to predict cytomegalovirus infection status.

Here is what the overall study found, with its caveats: HLA typing was unavailable for some donors at each locus, so association tests used only the typed subset. In a later analysis, 16,951 TCR beta sequences were associated with specific HLA alleles at a false discovery rate of 0.05. A later analysis found that TCR association rates varied across HLA loci, with DRB1 alleles showing the most associated TCRs and HLA-C alleles the fewest. In a later analysis, HLA-associated TCR beta chains showed more clonal expansion and lower generation probabilities than non-associated chains that were equally common. In an earlier analysis of approximately 590 of the donors, most TCR beta V segments appeared in productive rearrangements about 87% or about 30% of the time, broadly matching IMGT annotations. Because counts were too low, seventeen rarely observed V segments, including chromosome 9 orphons, were excluded from the earlier analysis of several hundred of the donors. Strong co-occurrence of HLA alleles, especially DR and DQ, made assigning TCR associations to individual alleles difficult. For the cohort, immune exposure information was limited to CMV serostatus. A group of highly shared sequence variants was considered likely to be a technical artifact of the sequencing pipeline. A later genetic analysis associated a missense DCLRE1C variant with V-gene and J-gene trimming of TCR beta chains, and an independent cohort replicated the association. Cytomegalovirus status was reported to be diagnosed by the classifier with high specificity and sensitivity in both the original and validation cohorts. The study gave a list of some 150 TCR beta chains associated with cytomegalovirus. Linkage disequilibrium might explain the correlated functional status among segregating V segments, but an unknown experimental factor could not be excluded. A later analysis reported that several top co-occurrence clusters appeared linked to parvovirus B19, influenza, CMV and Epstein-Barr virus. Most TCR sequences were seen in very few donors, while some public TCRs were found in many individuals. Most CMV-associated TCR beta chains appeared to be HLA-restricted in a later analysis, and the HLA associations seemed to be driven largely by CMV exposure. A further reported finding was that TCR beta sequences accurately predicted the HLA-A and HLA-B alleles for most subjects in the first cohort. A later genetic analysis reported fewer N-insertions in productive TCRs among donors in an Asian-associated ancestry cluster than the roughly 670-donor mean. According to the authors, the approach could potentially be generalized to other disease states and immunological phenotypes. This cohort had only TCR beta chains sequenced, and the lack of alpha or paired-chain data limited which features could be detected. Some IMGT-functional V segments, including TRBV6-2 and TRBV6-3, could not be distinguished by the 87-base-pair reads and were therefore excluded. Sequencing depth was assumed to be roughly uniform across donors in the presence/absence analyses, though that assumption may not hold. In vitro tests confirmed that a few of the cytomegalovirus-associated TCR beta chains recognize cytomegalovirus antigens.

A remark on this clone: What antigen it recognizes has not been identified. The input lacks base qualities; no much larger clone sits a single base away. The sample holds other DNA sequences that translate to the same CDR3.

The library was produced with the immunoSEQ multiplex PCR assay. For the multiplex PCR, a mixture combining 60 forward primers for TCR Vbeta segments and 13 reverse primers for TCR Jbeta segments was used. A multiplex PCR assay on genomic DNA amplified the CDR3 region of rearranged TCR beta genes. Amplified TCR beta libraries were sequenced as 87-base-pair reads on the Illumina HiSeq System. Regarding the original processing steps: A later analysis tallied around 87 million unique TCR beta chains across the 666 repertoires, and about 10 million of those chains were shared by two or more donors. Raw reads were error-corrected and collapsed into unique sequences with a nearest-neighbor algorithm that merged closely related sequences to remove PCR and sequencing errors. To assign V, D and J gene segments, CDR3 sequences were aligned to IMGT reference sequences. For a sequence to be retained, at least a six-nucleotide match to both a V gene segment and a J gene segment was required. A rearrangement counted as productive if the CDR3 had no stop codons and remained in frame with V and J, and every other rearrangement counted as non-productive. Following IMGT convention, CDR3 was defined as the stretch from the second conserved V-encoded cysteine to the conserved J-encoded phenylalanine. The earlier analysis of around 640 of the donors excluded sequences that lacked an unambiguous match to a single V gene segment. In an earlier analysis of approximately 590 of the donors, a V segment was called functional when productive rearrangements were above 56.7%, and segregating when the standard deviation between donors exceeded 5%. A statistical classification framework was developed to diagnose cytomegalovirus status using the catalog of TCR beta chain sequences. V and J gene assignment, in a later analysis, came from comparing TCR nucleotide sequences with IMGT/GENE-DB human TR gene sequences. Using the TCRdist pipeline, a later analysis assigned CDR3 sequences along with most-parsimonious VDJ recombination scenarios. A later analysis defined each TCR beta chain by its CDR3 amino acid sequence plus V-gene family, and excluded reads lacking a unique V-gene family. As a way to deal with suspected cross-contamination and a sequencing artifact, a later analysis dropped hundreds of nucleotide sequences that were highly shared and had low generation probability. For each public chain, a later analysis derived a clonal expansion index from normalized ranks of inferred template counts within each repertoire. Generation probabilities in a later analysis came from a VDJ recombination model fitted to out-of-frame rearrangements, and those results were checked against IGoR. Hypergeometric tests were used in a later analysis to score TCR-TCR, TCR-HLA and TCR-CMV co-occurrence, with a repertoire-size bias correction applied to the TCR pairs. To estimate false discovery rates, a later analysis permuted the HLA or CMV assignments 20 times. In a later analysis, co-occurring TCRs were grouped with DBSCAN, and TCRdist sequence similarity was added when clustering was performed within HLA-allele-positive subsets. For co-occurrence clustering, repertoires with fewer than 30,000 or more than 120,000 public chains were excluded, along with about five repertoires with anomalous nucleotide sharing. TCRdb provides this immuneACCESS table in a form limited to in-frame rearrangements. Some clones are lacking; in checked studies, under half of them reflect an unresolved V gene, and why the rest are absent is not known. V and J calls and clone size are as listed in that table; D and trimming were resolved from the DNA. Across this sample there are 130,000 or so clones, with around 80% seen only once. The ten largest clones take up about 2.7% of the sample.

In total, roughly 670 healthy bone marrow donors made up the cohort. At the time of sampling, every cohort member was nominally healthy, though immune exposures that went unrecorded were likely present. The donor tested CMV seropositive and was one of the 289 seropositive cohort members. Every donor gave a peripheral blood sample, and the peripheral blood mononuclear cells from that sample were used for TCR beta sequencing. The Qiagen DNeasy Blood Extraction Kit was used to extract genomic DNA from the blood cell samples. Spanning cysteine to phenylalanine, the CDR3 consists of 13 amino acids. CDR3 DNA only is kept here, 39 bases in frame from base 1. V and J are truncated by 0 bases and 1 base respectively, leaving an intervening sequence of 3 bases. CDR1 and CDR2, looked up from the germline V gene, are SGHRS and YFSETQ.

Input material: PBMCs. The sequence is built from TRBV5-1 and TRBJ2-3; there is no confident call for the D gene. This TCR was sampled from a woman under 30 in good health and CMV-seropositive. The CDR3 region: CASSLAGTDTQYF. The nucleotide sequence is given as TGCGCCAGCAGCTTGGCAGGCACAGATACGCAGTATTTT. The entire variable domain, with the stretches around the CDR3 drawn from the reference TRBV5-1 and TRBJ2-3 proteins, is KAGVTQTPRYLIKTRGQQVTLSCSPISGHRSVSWYQQTPGQGLQFLFEYFSETQRNKGNFPGRFSGRQFSNSRSEMNVSTLELGDSALYLCASSLAGTDTQYFGPGTRLTVL.